The next 5 T cell receptor beta chains were all read from a single sample in a study of T cells in Graves' hyperthyroidism and ophthalmopathy. Regions amplified from RNA transcripts were the TCR beta CDR3 regions. HTBI primers drove first-round RT-PCR of the TCR CDR3. TCRdb recomputed calls from the multiplex PCR reads with MiXCR, one row per CDR3 protein. The sample comprises 250,000 to 300,000 distinct CDR3 sequences, about 14% of which are singletons, and about 14% rests with the top ten. Sequencing used blood. The source of these receptors is a woman aged 40 to 55 with Graves' hyperthyroidism that later progressed to Graves' ophthalmopathy.

This clonotype has ten or more counts. The chain couples TRBV6-1 to TRBJ1-1; D not resolved. CDR1 MNHNS and CDR2 SASEGT come from the germline V gene. The V end lost 5 bases, the J end lost 7 bases, and 14 bases lay between the germline ends. The CDR3 has 13 residues. DNA of the CDR3: TGTGCCAGCAGTTACTCAAGGGCCTTTGAAGCTTTCTTT. Its protein is CASSYSRAFEAFF.

This clonotype was observed many times. V and J are TRBV3-1 and TRBJ2-2, with no clear D. Germline CDR1 LGHDT, CDR2 YNNKEL (reference sequence). V dropped 4 bases and J dropped 4 bases, with 13 bases sitting between them. CDR3 size: 15 residues. CDR3 loop: CASSPGQVGTGELFF. The DNA for the CDR3 is TGTGCCAGCAGCCCCGGCCAGGTGGGCACCGGGGAGCTGTTTTTT. The entire variable domain, with the rest obtained from reference TRBV3-1 and TRBJ2-2, is as follows: DTAVSQTPKYLVTQMGNDKSIKCEQNLGHDTMYWYKQDSKKFLKIMFSYNNKELIINETVPNRFSPKSPDKAHLNLHINSLELGDSAVYFCASSPGQVGTGELFFGEGSRLTVL.

The chain uses TRBV7-9 and TRBJ1-4; 8 bases fit TRBD1. The germline V gene encodes CDR1 SEHNR and CDR2 FQNEAQ (reference sequence). This CDR3 is 15 amino acids long. Trimming took 3 bases from V and 7 from J; bases not matched to a gene: 7. The CDR3 DNA is TGTGCCAGCAGCTTCCCAGGGGGCTCTAGTGAAAAACTGTTTTTT. It translates to CASSFPGGSSEKLFF.

This clonotype was observed at least ten times. V gene TRBV20-1 combines with J gene TRBJ1-3, with 7 bases lining up with TRBD1. From germline, CDR1 is DFQATT and CDR2 SNEGSKA (reference sequence). V lost 6 bases, J lost 0 bases, and 11 bases stayed unmatched. This CDR3 spans 16 amino acids. This CDR3 reads CSAIGQVPLSGNTIYF. The CDR3 DNA follows: TGCAGTGCAATAGGACAGGTTCCCCTCTCTGGAAACACCATATATTTT.

The gene calls are TRBV7-3 and TRBJ1-1; no clear D. Germline V gene lookup returns CDR1 SGHTA and CDR2 FQGTGA. Trimming pared 5 bases from V and 0 bases from J, leaving 16 bases between. This CDR3 contains 16 residues. The CDR3 loop is CASSLATGYMNTEAFF. In DNA form, the CDR3 reads TGTGCCAGCAGCCTAGCGACTGGGTACATGAACACTGAAGCTTTCTTT.